This entry features one T cell receptor (beta chain) sequence. Its matching antigen is unknown. Template material for amplifying TCR beta CDR3 regions consisted of RNA transcripts. HTBI primers were the set used in a first-round RT-PCR of the TCR CDR3. MiXCR was run by TCRdb on the multiplex PCR reads, yielding one entry per CDR3 protein. The table has 450,000 to 600,000 distinct CDR3 sequences, about 14% seen once; the top ten hold approximately 15%. The sample originates from a study of T cells in Graves' hyperthyroidism and ophthalmopathy. PBMCs came from more than 9 ml fresh peripheral blood. Whole-study findings and limits: The model identified upcoming ophthalmopathy a median 6.5 months ahead of onset.

This CDR3 is 11 amino acids long. The germline V gene encodes CDR1 SNHLY and CDR2 FYNNEI. Trimming pared 6 bases from V and 9 bases from J, leaving 12 bases between. This rearrangement joins TRBV2 to TRBJ2-7, with a possible D match to TRBD1 (5 bases). The sequencing sample was made of blood. This TCR came from a woman aged 40 to 49 with Graves' hyperthyroidism. CDR3 DNA sequence: TGTGCCAGCAGGGACACTGTAAGGCAGTACTTC. It yields the protein CASRDTVRQYF.